The 25 T cell receptor beta chains reported below all come from one sample, sequenced in a study of sequential checkpoint blockade in melanoma. Sequencing used immunoSEQ multiplex PCR; TCRdb keeps in-frame clones, though not all of them. The table lists approximately 4,000 clones, 55% to 70% of them singletons. The treatment denotes: randomized to nivolumab then ipilimumab (arm A) or the reverse (arm B). Sequences were derived from CD8+ T cells sorted from blood (inferred from file names), sampled from a patient given nivolumab and ipilimumab in sequence. The receptors stem from a human donor with melanoma.

This clone has just a few counts. V and J are TRBV20-1 and TRBJ1-1, with TRBD1 as a possible D gene (6 bases). The CDR3 length is 11 residues. Germline V gives CDR1 DFQATT, CDR2 SNEGSKA (reference sequence). V lost 2 bases and J lost 7, with 8 bases in between. CDR3 protein: CSARWGREAFF. CDR3 bases: TGCAGTGCTAGATGGGGGCGTGAAGCTTTCTTT.

V and J are TRBV11-2 and TRBJ1-5; no clear D gene. Per germline, CDR1 SGHAT and CDR2 FQNNGV. The CDR3 has 13 amino acids. With 0 bases removed from V and 6 bases from J, the gap between germline ends came to 6 bases. In nucleotides, the CDR3 is TGTGCCAGCAGCTTAGATAGTTTTCAGCCCCAGCATTTT. Amino acid sequence: CASSLDSFQPQHF.

This clone was seen only a few times. The V and J genes are TRBV11-2 and TRBJ2-2, with D unresolved. The CDR3 has 13 residues. Germline V CDR1 and CDR2: SGHAT, FQNNGV. Trimming pared 6 bases from V and 1 base from J, leaving 6 bases between. The CDR3 bases are TGTGCCAGCAGGTCAATGAACACCGGGGAGCTGTTTTTT. This gives the protein CASRSMNTGELFF.

V usage is TRBV4-1 and J usage is TRBJ1-6, with TRBD1 matching over 7 bases. There are 18 residues in the CDR3. V was clipped by 6 bases and J by 0 bases; unmatched bases: 11. Germline loops: CDR1 MGHRA, CDR2 YSYEKL. As DNA, the CDR3 is TGCGCCAGCAGACCGGGACAGAGTCCAAGCTCCTATAATTCACCCCTCCACTTT. Encoded protein: CASRPGQSPSSYNSPLHF.

The chain combines TRBV4-3 with TRBJ2-7; possibly TRBD1 for D (6 bases). The V end lost 0 bases, the J end lost 3 bases, and 18 bases lay between the germline ends. Germline lookup yields CDR1 LGHNA and CDR2 YSLEER. There are 17 residues in the CDR3. CDR3 in amino acids: CASSQDRDTTAYYEQYF. The CDR3 DNA reads as TGCGCCAGCAGCCAAGATAGGGACACAACAGCATACTACGAGCAGTACTTC.

This clone was counted between two and nine times. Germline and junction disagree at one end, which may indicate a read error. The V and J genes are TRBV11-2 and TRBJ2-7; 7 nucleotides line up with TRBD1. Per the germline V gene, CDR1 is SGHAT and CDR2 is FQNNGV. The CDR3 is 13 residues long. CDR3 loop: CASSLGQVYEQYF. In DNA, the CDR3 is TGTGCCAGCAGTTTAGGACAGGTATACGAGCAGTACTTC.

This clone is hyperexpanded by share. J is TRBJ1-3 and V is TRBV13, with TRBD1 as a possible D gene (5 bases). CDR1 is PRHDT, CDR2 FYEKMQ, per germline (reference sequence). This CDR3 has 20 residues. V gave up 5 bases and J gave up 0 bases, with 26 bases separating them. The CDR3 sequence: CASSGPGTLNPSASGNTIYF. The CDR3 coding sequence is TGTGCCAGCAGCGGACCCGGGACTTTGAACCCTTCTGCCTCTGGAAACACCATATATTTT.

The sample holds a few counts of this clone. The chain recombines TRBV2 with TRBJ1-4; D remains ambiguous. V was shortened by 4 bases and J by 8 bases, with 8 bases between the two germline ends. The V gene's germline CDR1 is SNHLY and CDR2 FYNNEI. The CDR3 loop spans 12 amino acids. CDR3 in DNA: TGTGCCAGCAGTGCTGGGGAGGAAAAACTGTTTTTT. As protein: CASSAGEEKLFF.

This clone was detected a few times. The CDR3 sequence: CASSGRQGVNNEQFF. The CDR3 coding sequence is TGTGCCAGCAGCGGACGACAGGGAGTTAACAATGAGCAGTTCTTC. The chain couples TRBV2 to TRBJ2-1; 7 bases match TRBD1. V shed 6 bases, J shed 5 bases, and the junction held 10 bases outside the gene matches. CDR3 size: 15 residues. The germline CDR1 and CDR2 sequences are SNHLY and FYNNEI.

The V gene is TRBV14, the J gene TRBJ1-1; D not resolved. The CDR3 has 12 amino acids. Between the trimmed V and J ends, which lost 3 bases and 0 bases, there was a span of 2 bases. From germline, CDR1 is SGHDN and CDR2 FVKESK. The CDR3 is CASSHMNTEAFF. The DNA for the CDR3 is TGTGCCAGCAGCCATATGAACACTGAAGCTTTCTTT.

V usage is TRBV25-1 and J usage is TRBJ1-2; D is uncertain. Germline CDR1 and CDR2: MGHDK and SYGVNS. Trimming removed 1 base at V and 2 bases at J, with 17 bases between. This CDR3 is 17 amino acids long. CDR3 protein: CASSEFGESIINYGYTF. The CDR3 DNA reads as TGTGCCAGCAGTGAATTCGGGGAATCAATAATAAACTATGGCTACACCTTC.

The chain couples TRBV18 to TRBJ1-4; D unresolved. Germline-derived CDR1 and CDR2 are KGHSH and LQKENI. This CDR3 has 18 residues. Trimming removed 1 base from V and 4 bases from J, with 19 bases in between. The CDR3 region is CASSPHPPPETVNEKLFF. CDR3 DNA sequence: TGTGCCAGCTCACCACACCCCCCCCCGGAGACGGTTAATGAAAAACTGTTTTTT.

The gene calls are TRBV5-4 and TRBJ2-3, with 7 bases matching TRBD2. The ends lost 4 bases at V and 6 bases at J; junction bases unmatched: 11. The CDR3 is 15 residues long. The germline V gene encodes CDR1 SGHNT and CDR2 YYREEE (reference sequence). The CDR3 reads CASSPRDYAGDTQYF. The DNA of the CDR3 is TGTGCCAGCAGCCCCCGGGACTATGCGGGTGATACGCAGTATTTT.

V usage is TRBV2 and J usage is TRBJ1-1; 7 nucleotides line up with TRBD1. The germline V gene has CDR1 SNHLY and CDR2 FYNNEI. The CDR3 is made up of 14 amino acids. The trim removed 5 bases at V and 0 bases at J, leaving 3 bases unmatched. For the CDR3, the DNA is TGTGCCAGCAGTCAGGGACAGATGAACACTGAAGCTTTCTTT. It specifies CASSQGQMNTEAFF.

In DNA, the CDR3 is TGCAGCGCGACAGGGGAAGAGGGCGAGCAGTACTTC. Its translation is CSATGEEGEQYF. The V gene is TRBV29-1, the J gene TRBJ2-7, with TRBD1 identical over 8 bases. The CDR3 has 12 residues. V shed 7 bases, J shed 6 bases, and the junction held 8 bases outside the gene matches. Germline lookup yields CDR1 SQVTM and CDR2 ANQGSEA.

V gene TRBV4-3 combines with J gene TRBJ2-7; the D gene is possibly TRBD1 (5 bases). The CDR3 contains 15 residues. CDR1 and CDR2 from the germline V gene are LGHNA and YSLEER. Trimming removed 0 bases at V and 1 base at J, with 10 bases between. CDR3 bases: TGCGCCAGCAGCCAAGAAGGGCAGGGTTCCTACGAGCAGTACTTC. It is translated as CASSQEGQGSYEQYF.

This rearrangement joins TRBV21-1 to TRBJ2-2; TRBD2 is the table's D call, not checked against the DNA. TRBV21-1 is a listed pseudogene. CDR3 size: 16 residues. Here the CDR3 DNA reads TGTGCCAGCAGCAAAACAGCTAGCGGGAACGCCGGGGAGCTGTTTTTT. Translated: CASSKTASGNAGELFF.

DNA for the CDR3: TGTGCCAGCAGTTTAGGGGGACAGGCTGAGGGGGGCTACACCTTC. It codes for CASSLGGQAEGGYTF. The chain links TRBV6-6 to TRBJ1-2; 8 bases align to TRBD1. Germline V gene sequence: CDR1 MNHNY, CDR2 SVGAGI (reference sequence). V lost 4 bases and J lost 8; bases outside the gene matches: 12. This CDR3 is 15 amino acids long.

This clone was observed a handful of times. V gene TRBV5-6 combines with J gene TRBJ2-7, with D possibly TRBD1 on 6 matching bases. The CDR3 consists of 13 residues. Germline V gives CDR1 SGHDT, CDR2 YYEEEE. V was cut by 5 bases and J by 2 bases, with 11 bases left in between. This CDR3 reads CASRYRDTYEQYF. The CDR3 DNA sequence: TGTGCCAGCAGATACCGGGACACCTACGAGCAGTACTTC.

The chain is built from TRBV9 and TRBJ2-7; perhaps TRBD1 as D (7 bases). The CDR3 is made up of 14 amino acids. Trimming removed 4 bases at V and 3 bases at J, with 14 bases between. Germline V gene lookup returns CDR1 SGDLS and CDR2 YYNGEE. As DNA, the CDR3 is TGTGCCAGCAGCCCAGGGGGAGGTCTCTACGAGCAGTACTTC. Protein sequence: CASSPGGGLYEQYF.

V gene TRBV9 combines with J gene TRBJ1-1, with D possibly being TRBD1 (5 bases). Germline V gene lookup returns CDR1 SGDLS and CDR2 YYNGEE. The CDR3 consists of 13 residues. Trimming pared 3 bases from V and 5 bases from J, leaving 11 bases between. The CDR3 protein is CASSDGGGTEAFF. As DNA, the CDR3 is TGTGCCAGCAGCGACGGGGGTGGGACTGAAGCTTTCTTT.

Within the sample, this clone is large. The chain uses TRBV5-6 and TRBJ1-1, with D possibly matching TRBD1 (5 bases). This CDR3 has 14 residues. V lost 1 base to trimming and J lost 1 base, with 8 bases between them. CDR1 and CDR2 (germline): SGHDT, YYEEEE. The CDR3 bases are TGTGCCAGCAGCTTGTGGGGGGAGAACACTGAAGCTTTCTTT. This sequence encodes CASSLWGENTEAFF. The full variable domain, in which reference TRBV5-6 and TRBJ1-1 provide the parts outside the CDR3, is DAGVTQSPTHLIKTRGQQVTLRCSPKSGHDTVSWYQQALGQGPQFIFQYYEEEERQRGNFPDRFSGHQFPNYSSELNVNALLLGDSALYLCASSLWGENTEAFFGQGTRLTVV.

The V gene is TRBV7-3, the J gene TRBJ2-1, with 8 positions matching TRBD2. CDR1 and CDR2 (germline): SGHTA, FQGTGA. V was pared by 5 bases and J by 0 bases, with 6 bases of the junction left unmatched. The CDR3 contains 16 residues. The CDR3 sequence: CASSPRGGRSYNEQFF. CDR3 sequence (DNA): TGTGCCAGCAGCCCCCGCGGGGGGCGCTCCTACAATGAGCAGTTCTTC.

The chain links TRBV4-3 to TRBJ2-7, with TRBD2 matching 9 bases. J lost 6 bases, V lost 8 bases, and 8 bases had no gene match. The CDR3 runs 13 residues. Germline V CDR1 and CDR2: LGHNA, YSLEER. CDR3 loop: CASGGAGGAEQYF. CDR3 coding DNA: TGCGCCAGCGGTGGAGCGGGGGGTGCCGAGCAGTACTTC.

J is TRBJ2-7 and V is TRBV14; 10 positions agree with TRBD2. CDR1 is SGHDN, CDR2 FVKESK, per germline. This CDR3 contains 15 residues. After removal of 3 bases from V and 1 base from J, the junction contained 3 bases not matched to a gene. The CDR3 reads CASSHGTSASYEQYF. CDR3 coding DNA: TGTGCCAGCAGCCACGGGACTAGCGCATCCTACGAGCAGTACTTC.